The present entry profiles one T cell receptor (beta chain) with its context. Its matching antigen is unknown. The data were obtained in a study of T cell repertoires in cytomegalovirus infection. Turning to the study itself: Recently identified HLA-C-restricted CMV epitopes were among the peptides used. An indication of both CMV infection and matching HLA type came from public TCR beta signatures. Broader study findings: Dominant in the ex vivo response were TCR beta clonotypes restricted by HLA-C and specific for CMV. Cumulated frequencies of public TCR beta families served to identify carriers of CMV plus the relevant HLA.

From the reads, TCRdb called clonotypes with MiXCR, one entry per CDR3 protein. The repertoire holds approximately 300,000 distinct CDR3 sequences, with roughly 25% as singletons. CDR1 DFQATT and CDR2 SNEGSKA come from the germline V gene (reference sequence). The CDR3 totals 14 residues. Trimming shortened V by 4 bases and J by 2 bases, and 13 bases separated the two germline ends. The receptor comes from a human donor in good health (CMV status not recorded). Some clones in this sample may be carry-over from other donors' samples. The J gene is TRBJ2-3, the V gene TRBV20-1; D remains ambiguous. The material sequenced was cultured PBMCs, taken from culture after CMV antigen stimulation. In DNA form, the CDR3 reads TGCAGTGCTAACGACGAGACTTTCACAGATACGCAGTATTTT. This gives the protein CSANDETFTDTQYF.